The 26 T cell receptor beta chains listed next were all sequenced from one sample in a study of cytomegalovirus exposure and HLA in healthy donors. The method was immunoSEQ multiplex PCR; TCRdb's version includes in-frame clones alone and lacks a portion of them. Here the sample spans some 170,000 clones, approximately 89% being singletons. The sample comprised PBMCs. Every receptor here comes from a man between 18 and 29 years old in good health and CMV-seropositive.

The chain carries TRBV7-8 and TRBJ2-4; tentatively, D is TRBD2 (6 bases). V lost 5 bases to trimming and J lost 3 bases, with 17 bases between them. This CDR3 region has 16 residues. Germline assignment: CDR1 SGHVS and CDR2 FQNEAQ. CDR3 sequence (DNA): TGTGCCAGCAGCCCTCGGAGGGCCCTAGACAAAAACATTCAGTACTTC. Residues: CASSPRRALDKNIQYF.

V usage is TRBV19 and J usage is TRBJ2-7; 10 nucleotides line up with TRBD2. Germline assignment: CDR1 LNHDA and CDR2 SQIVND (reference sequence). This CDR3 comprises 18 residues. Unmatched junction bases numbered 14, after V lost 5 bases and J lost 1 base. CDR3 DNA: TGTGCCAGTAGTTACGGAAGGACTAGCGGTGGAGGATCCTACGAGCAGTACTTC. Its translation is CASSYGRTSGGGSYEQYF.

The rearrangement uses TRBV9 and TRBJ2-2; 12 bases match TRBD1. V lost 1 base and J lost 7; bases outside the gene matches: 8. Germline values: CDR1 SGDLS, CDR2 YYNGEE. The CDR3 consists of 17 residues. This chain's CDR3 is CASSVRGDRGLGGELFF. CDR3 DNA sequence: TGTGCCAGCAGCGTACGGGGGGACAGGGGGCTCGGCGGGGAGCTGTTTTTT.

The chain couples TRBV5-1 to TRBJ2-1; 12 positions match TRBD2. V shed 2 bases and J 5 bases; nucleotides not matched to a gene: 2. From germline, CDR1 is SGHRS and CDR2 YFSETQ. The CDR3 contains 15 residues. The CDR3, as DNA: TGCGCCAGCAGCTTACGGACTAGCGGGGACAATGAGCAGTTCTTC. This gives the protein CASSLRTSGDNEQFF.

The gene calls are TRBV19 and TRBJ1-5; TRBD1 agrees at 8 bases. This CDR3 spans 17 amino acids. The germline gives CDR1 LNHDA, CDR2 SQIVND (reference sequence). With 7 bases clipped from V and 2 bases from J, the junction kept 13 bases outside the gene matches. CDR3 bases: TGTGCCAGTATCGGGGTCCAGGGGGCGAACCGCAATCAGCCCCAGCATTTT. Protein product: CASIGVQGANRNQPQHF.

The CDR3 reads CASSIRTGSAGLGYTF. DNA for the CDR3: TGTGCCAGTAGTATTCGGACAGGGAGCGCCGGGCTTGGCTACACCTTC. The chain uses TRBV19 and TRBJ1-2; 8 bases line up with TRBD1. V lost 3 bases and J lost 7; bases outside the gene matches: 13. The CDR3 consists of 16 residues. CDR1 and CDR2 (germline): LNHDA, SQIVND (reference sequence).

V usage is TRBV18 and J usage is TRBJ1-1; TRBD1 agrees at 10 bases. This CDR3 has 15 amino acids. CDR1 and CDR2 from the germline V gene are KGHSH and LQKENI. V was clipped by 3 bases and J by 6 bases; unmatched bases: 7. The CDR3, as DNA: TGTGCCAGCTCACCTCTGACAGGGGGCAGGGCTGAAGCTTTCTTT. Its protein product is CASSPLTGGRAEAFF.

This clone has only one observation. V usage is TRBV4-1 and J usage is TRBJ1-2; 7 bases agree with TRBD1. Unmatched junction bases numbered 7, after V lost 0 bases and J lost 9 bases. Germline CDR1 and CDR2: MGHRA and YSYEKL. The length of the CDR3 is 14 residues. The CDR3 reads CASSQDSTGLSYTF. DNA of the CDR3: TGCGCCAGCAGCCAAGATTCGACAGGGTTAAGCTACACCTTC.

The chain links TRBV6-5 to TRBJ2-5, with a weak D call TRBD1 (5 bases). This CDR3 contains 14 residues. Deletions cut 7 bases from V and 1 base from J, with 13 bases between. CDR1 MNHEY and CDR2 SVGAGI come from the germline V gene. Written as DNA, the CDR3 is TGTGCCAGCAATAGGGGTGGTGCCCAAGAGACCCAGTACTTC. Translation gives CASNRGGAQETQYF.

The chain joins TRBV6-5 to TRBJ1-2; possible D gene TRBD1, 6 bases. The CDR3 extends over 14 amino acids. Germline-derived CDR1 and CDR2 are MNHEY and SVGAGI. Trimming left V 7 bases short and J 8 bases short, with 20 bases between. CDR3 loop: CASIGPPTGRGYTF. The CDR3 DNA sequence: TGTGCCAGCATCGGCCCCCCCACAGGGCGCGGCTACACCTTC.

This chain links TRBV14 with TRBJ1-4; weak D call: TRBD1 (5 bases). The V gene lost 0 bases and the J gene lost 8 bases, with 16 bases spanning the gap. This CDR3 is 16 amino acids long. Per germline, CDR1 SGHDN and CDR2 FVKESK. As DNA, the CDR3 is TGTGCCAGCAGCCAAGATTCCGTACGTGGACACGAAAAACTGTTTTTT. As protein: CASSQDSVRGHEKLFF. Filled out from reference TRBV14 and TRBJ1-4, the complete variable domain reads EAGVTQFPSHSVIEKGQTVTLRCDPISGHDNLYWYRRVMGKEIKFLLHFVKESKQDESGMPNNRFLAERTGGTYSTLKVQPAELEDSGVYFCASSQDSVRGHEKLFFGSGTQLSVL.

This CDR3 reads CASSEGTGGPYEQYF. CDR3 DNA: TGTGCCAGCAGTGAAGGGACGGGAGGGCCCTACGAGCAGTACTTC. The chain is built from TRBV6-1 and TRBJ2-7; 8 bases are shared with TRBD2. The CDR3 extends over 15 amino acids. Trimming cost V 1 base and J 2 bases; bases outside gene matches: 4. Germline V gene sequence: CDR1 MNHNS, CDR2 SASEGT.

This chain connects TRBV28 to TRBJ2-1; 7 bases line up with TRBD2. CDR3 length: 14 residues. Germline values: CDR1 MDHEN, CDR2 SYDVKM. Trimming at V came to 2 bases and at J to 3 bases, leaving 1 base not matched to a gene. CDR3 nucleotides: TGTGCCAGCAGTTTAACTAGCGACTACAATGAGCAGTTCTTC. This encodes CASSLTSDYNEQFF.

The V call is TRBV9, the J call TRBJ2-1; 8 nucleotides match TRBD2. Germline V gene lookup returns CDR1 SGDLS and CDR2 YYNGEE. The CDR3 extends over 18 amino acids. The junction had 17 bases not matched to a gene; V was cut back by 4 bases and J by 5 bases. CDR3 sequence: CASSPGVIAGSFDNEQFF. DNA for the CDR3: TGTGCCAGCAGCCCCGGGGTGATAGCGGGATCATTCGACAATGAGCAGTTCTTC.

The chain recombines TRBV7-3 with TRBJ2-1; D might be TRBD1 (5 bases). The CDR3 consists of 13 residues. Germline values: CDR1 SGHTA, CDR2 FQGTGA. The ends were cut back, 5 bases at V and 6 bases at J, with 11 bases in the middle. DNA for the CDR3: TGTGCCAGCAGCAACGCAGGGTTCAATGAGCAGTTCTTC. Protein sequence: CASSNAGFNEQFF.

V gene TRBV14 combines with J gene TRBJ2-1; 7 nucleotides match TRBD2. Germline lookup yields CDR1 SGHDN and CDR2 FVKESK. The CDR3 spans 18 residues. V trimming: 1 base; J trimming: 5 bases; junction bases outside the gene matches: 14. The CDR3 DNA sequence: TGTGCCAGCAGCCAAGCGATTTCCGGACTAGGAGTCGACAATGAGCAGTTCTTC. This sequence encodes CASSQAISGLGVDNEQFF.

This clone occurred a few times. The chain couples TRBV9 to TRBJ1-2, with no clear D. V was clipped by 0 bases and J by 0 bases, with 9 bases between them. CDR1 is SGDLS and CDR2 is YYNGEE in the germline V gene. The CDR3 is 15 residues long. CDR3 sequence: CASSVDPGTNYGYTF. The CDR3 nucleotides read TGTGCCAGCAGCGTAGACCCGGGGACTAACTATGGCTACACCTTC.

The V call is TRBV18, the J call TRBJ2-1; D possibly corresponds to TRBD2 (6 bases). CDR1 and CDR2 (germline): KGHSH, LQKENI. V lost 3 bases to trimming and J lost 12 bases, with 27 bases between them. The CDR3 extends over 17 amino acids. CDR3 residues: CASSPSGTADTTTGQFF. Here the CDR3 DNA reads TGTGCCAGCTCACCCTCGGGGACTGCGGACACAACCACTGGGCAGTTCTTC. Looking up the rest from reference TRBV18 and TRBJ2-1 gives the full variable domain: NAGVMQNPRHLVRRRGQEARLRCSPMKGHSHVYWYRQLPEEGLKFMVYLQKENIIDESGMPKERFSAEFPKEGPSILRIQQVVRGDSAAYFCASSPSGTADTTTGQFFGPGTRLTVL.

J is TRBJ1-2 and V is TRBV5-1; 7 nucleotides line up with TRBD1. J gave up 4 bases and V 2 bases, and 5 bases lay outside the gene matches. The germline V gene has CDR1 SGHRS and CDR2 YFSETQ. The CDR3 spans 14 residues. CDR3 amino acids: CASSFQGVGYGYTF. In nucleotides, the CDR3 is TGCGCCAGCAGCTTTCAGGGGGTGGGCTATGGCTACACCTTC.

This clone was seen just once. CDR3 DNA sequence: TGTGCCAGCAGCTTAAGGGACTACCGTGGCACAGATACGCAGTATTTT. Its protein is CASSLRDYRGTDTQYF. V is TRBV7-9 and J is TRBJ2-3; 7 nucleotides line up with TRBD2. V trimming: 2 bases; J trimming: 1 base; junction bases outside the gene matches: 6. There are 16 residues in the CDR3. Looked up from germline, CDR1 is SEHNR and CDR2 is FQNEAQ (reference sequence).

This clone has a single count. The rearrangement uses TRBV7-9 and TRBJ2-3; 12 nucleotides agree with TRBD2. Germline trimming cut 2 bases from V and 6 bases from J; bases unmatched to any gene: 3. There are 15 residues in the CDR3. Germline CDR1 and CDR2: SEHNR and FQNEAQ (reference sequence). The CDR3 DNA follows: TGTGCCAGCAGCTTAAGGACTAGCGGGGCTGATACGCAGTATTTT. Translation gives CASSLRTSGADTQYF. The full variable domain, completed using reference TRBV7-9 and TRBJ2-3, is DTGVSQNPRHKITKRGQNVTFRCDPISEHNRLYWYRQTLGQGPEFLTYFQNEAQLEKSRLLSDRFSAERPKGSFSTLEIQRTEQGDSAMYLCASSLRTSGADTQYFGPGTRLTVL.

The chain recombines TRBV18 with TRBJ1-5, with TRBD1 identical over 8 bases. Germline CDR1 is KGHSH and CDR2 is LQKENI. V gave up 5 bases and J gave up 0 bases; unmatched junction bases: 3. The CDR3 runs to 15 residues. The CDR3 DNA is TGTGCCAGCTCAGGGACAGGTATTAGCAATCAGCCCCAGCATTTT. Protein sequence: CASSGTGISNQPQHF.

This clone was counted ten times or more. The rearrangement links TRBV10-2 to TRBJ2-1; D is perhaps TRBD2 (6 bases). CDR1 and CDR2 from the germline V gene are WSHSY and SAAADI. Trimming pared 6 bases from V and 4 bases from J, leaving 10 bases between. This CDR3 has 13 amino acids. This chain's CDR3 is CASRAGRYNEQFF. The CDR3 DNA reads TGCGCCAGCAGGGCGGGACGATACAATGAGCAGTTCTTC.

J is TRBJ2-1 and V is TRBV29-1; 8 bases match TRBD2. V was clipped by 7 bases and J by 1 base; unmatched bases: 12. Germline V gene data show CDR1 as SQVTM and CDR2 as ANQGSEA. CDR3 length: 16 residues. CDR3 in amino acids: CSALRKRERSYNEQFF. CDR3 DNA sequence: TGCAGCGCCCTGAGGAAGCGGGAGAGGTCCTACAATGAGCAGTTCTTC.

The CDR3 here is CASSGTGTRNTGELFF. The DNA for the CDR3 is TGCGCCAGCAGTGGAACCGGGACTAGGAACACCGGGGAGCTGTTTTTT. The rearrangement links TRBV10-1 to TRBJ2-2; 8 bases match TRBD2. In germline, CDR1 is WNHNN, CDR2 SYGVQD (reference sequence). This CDR3 is built from 16 residues. V lost 4 bases to trimming and J lost 1 base; unmatched junction nucleotides: 5.

V and J are TRBV6-8 and TRBJ1-1, with 7 bases that match TRBD1. Germline CDR1 is MNHGY and CDR2 is SAAAGT. The ends lost 3 bases at V and 2 bases at J; junction bases unmatched: 3. The CDR3 is made up of 14 amino acids. Here the CDR3 reads CASSYQGDNTEAFF. The DNA of the CDR3 is TGTGCCAGCAGTTATCAGGGGGATAACACTGAAGCTTTCTTT.